Detailed here is one T cell receptor beta chain. This clone was detected only a few times. Its antigen remains undetermined. No base quality information exists; no much larger clone differs at one position. Following the manufacturer's recommendations, the immunoSEQ kit was used to generate TCR beta libraries from genomic DNA. To prepare the libraries, a first multiplex PCR with proprietary primers was run, followed by a second PCR that added unique barcodes, and a bead cleanup was done after each round. Each sample batch included a kit-provided positive control reaction and a negative control reaction. The final libraries were assessed on an Agilent 4200 TapeStation D1000 ScreenTape, pooled by volume, and quantified by qPCR. Sequencing ran on an Illumina NextSeq500 with a MidOutput 150-cycle cartridge, using 156 Read1 and 15 Index1 cycles with kit custom primers. The pooled library was loaded at around 1 pM, and roughly 18% PhiX control was spiked in. The paper's data handling went like this. Vendor-processed data were analyzed in R, and a clonotype was defined as all T cells sharing the same CDR3 nucleotide sequence. In the clone abundance analyses, frequencies in each sample were normalized to that sample's 10,000 most abundant clones. Public T cell clones, which averaged fewer than five per sample, were removed prior to analysis. The dominant motif analysis was done with ImmunoMap using the PAM10 matrix, a gap penalty of 30, and a homology threshold of 0.3, and motifs with a cumulative frequency of at least 0.01 were considered dominant. An abundance difference of at least 32-fold between compartments was the criterion for calling clonotypes tumor-enriched or baseline blood-enriched. Tumor-blood repertoire similarity was measured with the Baroni-Urbani and Buser coefficient, and group comparisons used two-tailed Wilcoxon tests in R. The table comes from immuneACCESS by way of TCRdb, which keeps in-frame sequences with V and J called. Part of the clones is missing from these tables; in studies checked, under half for an unresolved V gene and the rest for unknown reasons. That table furnishes V, J and clone size, whereas the DNA furnished D and trimming. Here the sample has under 25,000 clones; roughly 64% occur a single time. Jointly, the top ten make up roughly an eighth of the sample.

Per the publication, the time point label means: tumor resected at nephrectomy. The intended sense of this specimen's treatment or condition label: 15 Gy SBRT to primary tumor, nephrectomy 4 weeks later. The samples were obtained from a clinical trial, where primary renal cell carcinomas were treated with 15 Gy stereotactic body radiation therapy and then removed by nephrectomy 4 weeks afterward. Every patient's renal cell carcinoma showed clear cell pathology. Tumor processing involved mechanical dissociation, digestion with collagenase/hyaluronidase at 37 degrees C, handling in gentleMACS C tubes, and storage in liquid nitrogen. The QIAamp DNA Blood Mini Kit (Qiagen) was used to prepare genomic DNA for TCR sequencing. The analyses included just those samples that passed every quality control check. The sample originates from a study of radiation and T cells in renal cell carcinoma (dated by TCRdb to about 2020). As for the study more broadly: TCR beta sequencing covered around 50 samples in total, comprising roughly 26 tumors and some 27 peripheral blood samples. Across all 50 or so samples, under 5,000,000 unique CDR3 nucleotide sequences, encoding 2.5 million to 3 million unique CDR3 amino acid sequences, were identified.

The full study reports these points: Intratumoral heterogeneity went uncaptured because the only tumor material available was small regions of about 1 g. No pretreatment tumor biopsies were available, so the baseline intratumoral presence of clonotypes could not be determined. Compared with controls, irradiated tumors had higher TCR clonality, as the top 100 clonotypes made up an average of approximately 50% of the repertoire, versus roughly 40% in nephrectomy-only tumors. Because the trial had a single-armed design, the trial could not examine how radiation dose or scheduling affected the TCR repertoire. A greater number of dominant CDR3 motifs was detected in irradiated tumors than in control tumors, and a larger share of the repertoire was occupied by these motifs in irradiated tumors than in control tumors. In blood, the top tumor clonotypes increased between baseline and 2 weeks post-radiation and then shrank by 4 weeks, which suggests that tumor-resident clones expanded only transiently.

Relative to germline, V is 1 base shorter and J is 7 bases shorter, with 14 bases between their ends. The CDR3 holds 16 amino acids from the cysteine to the phenylalanine. CDR3 DNA only is kept here, 48 bases in frame from base 1. Via the germline V gene, CDR1 is SGHVS and CDR2 FQNEAQ. This clonotype was sampled from a woman in her 70s with renal cell carcinoma. The source was tumor tissue, collected from a patient whose treatment included radiotherapy and nephrectomy. The V and J genes are TRBV7-8 and TRBJ1-6; possibly the D gene is TRBD1, per 5 matching bases. CDR3 loop: CASSLGPSGSNSPLHF. The nucleotide sequence reads TGTGCCAGCAGCTTAGGGCCCTCAGGGAGCAATTCACCCCTCCACTTT.